This TCR beta chain was recovered during a study of T cells in Graves' hyperthyroidism and ophthalmopathy. Graves' hyperthyroidism is called stable when ophthalmopathy does not progress within 18 months. Those with hyperthyroidism were 18 to 65 years old, newly diagnosed, and ill for under 2 months. The CDR3 is 13 residues long. Germline V gene data show CDR1 as SGHRS and CDR2 as YFSETQ. V lost 5 bases and J lost 5, with 13 bases in between. The investigators amplified TCR beta CDR3 regions from RNA transcripts. Initially, a first-round RT-PCR of the TCR CDR3 employed the HTBI primer set. TCRdb redid the calling of the multiplex PCR reads with MiXCR, one entry per CDR3 protein. The table records almost 50,000 distinct CDR3 sequences, roughly 51% of them present only once. In its sample, this clonotype was seen many times.

This TCR was sampled from a man between 18 and 29 years old with Graves' hyperthyroidism. The sequenced sample consisted of peripheral blood or thyroid tissue (not recorded which). The chain recombines TRBV5-1 with TRBJ2-5; D may be TRBD1 (6 bases). As DNA, the CDR3 is TGCGCCAGCAGACCCTTCGACAGGGAGACCCAGTACTTC. It specifies CASRPFDRETQYF.